This T cell receptor (beta chain) was documented in a study of brain T cells in children with intractable seizures. Whole-study results and caveats: Pre-surgery blood may have been undersampled, hiding some clones. Only CDR3 sequence similarity suggested viral specificity, without known HCMV serostatus.

Using immunoSEQ multiplex PCR, the repertoire was profiled, and TCRdb retains in-frame clones only, with some absent. The sample lists roughly 80,000 clones, about 93% occurring once. Sequencing was limited to surgery cases with top T cell transcript signatures in brain tissue. As regards this clone: As yet, its antigen is unknown.

The CDR3 runs to 17 residues. The germline CDR1 and CDR2 sequences are MDHEN and SYDVKM. V gave up 7 bases and J gave up 2 bases; unmatched junction bases: 16. V gene TRBV28 combines with J gene TRBJ2-7; 8 nucleotides align to TRBD1. The sequences come from peripheral blood, collected at surgery. The TCR sequence derives from a boy under two years old with tuberous sclerosis and intractable seizures. The CDR3 DNA sequence: TGTGCCAGCACTTGGGGCCAGGGGGCCCACTTTACCTACGAGCAGTACTTC. This gives the protein CASTWGQGAHFTYEQYF.